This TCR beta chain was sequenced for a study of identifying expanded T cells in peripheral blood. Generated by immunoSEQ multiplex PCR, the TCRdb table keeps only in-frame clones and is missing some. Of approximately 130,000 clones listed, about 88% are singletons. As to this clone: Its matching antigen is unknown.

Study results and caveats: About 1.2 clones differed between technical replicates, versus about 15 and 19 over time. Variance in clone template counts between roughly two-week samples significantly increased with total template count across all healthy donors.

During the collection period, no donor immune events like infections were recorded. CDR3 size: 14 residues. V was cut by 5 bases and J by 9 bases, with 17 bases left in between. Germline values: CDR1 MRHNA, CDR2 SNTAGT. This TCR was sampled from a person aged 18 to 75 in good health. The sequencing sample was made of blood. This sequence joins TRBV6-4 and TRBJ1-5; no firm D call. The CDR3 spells CASSKRTWAGPQHF. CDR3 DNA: TGTGCCAGCAGTAAAAGAACGTGGGCTGGGCCCCAGCATTTT.